A single sample gave rise to the 11 T cell receptor beta chains below, sequenced in a study of blood T cell repertoires in COVID-19. Using immunoSEQ multiplex PCR, the repertoire was profiled, and TCRdb retains in-frame clones only, with some absent. In the table there are 400,000 to 450,000 clones, 86% of which are singletons. Sequencing input: peripheral blood. The receptors derive from a woman in her thirties with active or convalescent COVID-19.

The rearrangement joins TRBV6-6 to TRBJ1-1, with D possibly matching TRBD1 (5 bases). CDR1 is MNHNY, CDR2 SVGAGI, per germline (reference sequence). The germline V and J ends were trimmed by 5 bases and 5 bases, with 12 bases remaining between them. This CDR3 has 13 residues. The CDR3, as DNA: TGTGCCAGCAGTCCCAGGGTCACGACTGAAGCTTTCTTT. Protein sequence: CASSPRVTTEAFF.

The CDR3 DNA follows: TGTGCCAGTAGTATAGCTGGAGGAGAAGCTTTCTTT. It yields the protein CASSIAGGEAFF. The gene calls are TRBV19 and TRBJ1-1; D unresolved. This CDR3 is 12 amino acids long. Trimming stripped 1 base from V and 8 bases from J, with 8 bases between. In germline, CDR1 is LNHDA, CDR2 SQIVND (reference sequence).

This clone was seen a handful of times. V usage is TRBV5-1 and J usage is TRBJ1-5; 9 positions match TRBD1. Germline V lookup: CDR1 SGHRS, CDR2 YFSETQ. This CDR3 has 16 residues. With 4 bases clipped from V and 0 bases from J, the junction kept 5 bases outside the gene matches. As DNA, the CDR3 is TGCGCCAGCAGCCCGGGGGGACAGGGTAGCAATCAGCCCCAGCATTTT. Translation gives CASSPGGQGSNQPQHF.

This clone was recorded once. The rearrangement uses TRBV27 and TRBJ2-3, with D possibly being TRBD2 (6 bases). With 5 bases removed from V and 0 bases from J, the gap between germline ends came to 15 bases. This CDR3 comprises 16 residues. In germline, CDR1 is MNHEY, CDR2 SMNVEV (reference sequence). In nucleotides, the CDR3 is TGTGCCAGCAGTCCCCGAGTAGCGGCTAGCACAGATACGCAGTATTTT. Amino acids: CASSPRVAASTDTQYF.

The J gene is TRBJ2-1, the V gene TRBV6-6; no firm D call. CDR3 length: 12 amino acids. Germline lookup yields CDR1 MNHNY and CDR2 SVGAGI (reference sequence). Trimming took 6 bases from V and 7 from J, leaving 10 bases between them. The CDR3 loop is CASSHQRNEQFF. The CDR3 bases are TGTGCCAGCAGCCACCAGAGGAATGAGCAGTTCTTC.

The CDR3 region is CAISESTVPASGKDAQYF. CDR3 coding DNA: TGTGCCATCAGTGAGTCCACTGTGCCGGCTAGCGGTAAAGACGCCCAGTACTTC. The J gene is TRBJ2-5, the V gene TRBV10-3, with TRBD2 identical over 7 bases. The CDR3 totals 18 residues. V lost 0 bases and J lost 9; bases outside the gene matches: 19. In germline, CDR1 is ENHRY, CDR2 SYGVKD.

The chain recombines TRBV10-1 with TRBJ2-2; maybe TRBD1 (6 bases). There are 13 residues in the CDR3. Germline V gives CDR1 WNHNN, CDR2 SYGVQD (reference sequence). Trimming took 6 bases from V and 6 from J, leaving 11 bases between them. The CDR3 nucleotides read TGCGCCAGCAGGAACGGACAGTCCGGGGAGCTGTTTTTT. Its translation is CASRNGQSGELFF.

The rearrangement links TRBV7-2 to TRBJ1-6; D is perhaps TRBD1 (5 bases). The CDR3 has 14 amino acids. Germline V CDR1 and CDR2: SGHTA, FQGNSA. V was clipped by 8 bases and J by 7 bases, with 15 bases between them. For the CDR3, the DNA is TGTGCCAGCTTAAATCAGGGTCTAAATTCACCCCTCCACTTT. This codes for CASLNQGLNSPLHF.

J is TRBJ2-7 and V is TRBV5-1; 10 bases are shared with TRBD1. Germline V gene lookup returns CDR1 SGHRS and CDR2 YFSETQ. The junction had 3 bases not matched to a gene; V was cut back by 3 bases and J by 6 bases. This CDR3 contains 13 residues. CDR3 sequence (DNA): TGCGCCAGCAGCTCGGACAGGGGGTCCGAGCAGTACTTC. The encoded protein is CASSSDRGSEQYF.

The chain joins TRBV6-1 to TRBJ1-5; D unclear. The ends were cut back, 2 bases at V and 1 base at J, with 15 bases in the middle. The CDR3 consists of 17 residues. The germline V gene has CDR1 MNHNS and CDR2 SASEGT. This CDR3 is CASSETLRGTSNQPQHF. The CDR3 bases are TGTGCCAGCAGTGAAACCTTGCGGGGTACAAGCAATCAGCCCCAGCATTTT.

The chain links TRBV19 to TRBJ1-5; unclear D gene. The V end lost 0 bases, the J end lost 6 bases, and 6 bases lay between the germline ends. The germline V gene encodes CDR1 LNHDA and CDR2 SQIVND (reference sequence). The CDR3 length is 13 residues. As DNA, the CDR3 is TGTGCCAGTAGTATAGATCCGAGTCAGCCCCAGCATTTT. Its protein product is CASSIDPSQPQHF.